A selection of T cell receptor beta chains follows, all from one sample in a study of T-cell reconstitution after alpha-beta-depleted transplantation in children. TCRdb recomputed calls from the PCR reads with MiXCR, one row per CDR3 protein. The profile covers approximately 980,000 distinct CDR3 sequences, with about 29% appearing a single time and over 25% taken by the ten largest. The specimen was PBMCs, mostly from graft donor cells, collected 360 days after TCRalphabeta/CD19-depleted stem cell transplant. The receptors derive from a boy under two years old who had a stem cell transplant for SCID, so the T cells may come from the graft donor. CDR3s include the opening cysteine and the closing phenylalanine or tryptophan. D genes are given only for firm matches. Clone size is not always given. Where it is, it says once, few, many or a class for expanded clones.

>TRBV3-1|NA|TRBD2|TRBJ2-7
TGTGCCAGCAGCCCGCGGGGGGGCCTGAGGGAGCAGTACTTC
CASSPRGGLREQYF
>TRBV2|NA|TRBD2|TRBJ2-3
TGTGCCAGCGGACAGACTAGCGGGGGCCCCATGGGAGGGACGCAGTATTTT
CASGQTSGGPMGGTQYF
>TRBV4-2|NA|NA|TRBJ1-1
TGTGCCAGCAGCCGAAACGCAGGGGCCCCGTTGAACACTGAAGCTTTCTTT
CASSRNAGAPLNTEAFF
>TRBV12-3/TRBV12-4|few|NA|TRBJ2-6
TGTGCCAGCAGTTCCCTCTGGGGGCTCGGGGCCAACGTCCTGACTTTC
CASSSLWGLGANVLTF
>TRBV5-1|NA|TRBD2|TRBJ2-2
TGCGCCAGCAGCTTGGCGACGGGACTAGCCTTCGGCTCCGGGGAGCTGTTTTTT
CASSLATGLAFGSGELFF
>TRBV5-1|NA|NA|TRBJ2-3
TGCGCCAGCAGCTTAGCTGGGGACCTCCTCTCCACAGATACGCAGTATTTT
CASSLAGDLLSTDTQYF
>TRBV12-3/TRBV12-4|NA|TRBD2|TRBJ2-3
TGTGCCAGCAGTTTCCAGCGGGGGGCCAGCACAGATACGCAGTATTTT
CASSFQRGASTDTQYF
>TRBV5-1|few|TRBD2|TRBJ2-1
TGCGCCAGCAGCTCCCCAGTGCGGGGGGCCTACAATGAGCAGTTCTTC
CASSSPVRGAYNEQFF
>TRBV3-1|NA|NA|TRBJ2-1
TGTGCCAGCAGCCAAGGACAGGGCGGGGGAGCCTACAATGAGCAGTTCTTC
CASSQGQGGGAYNEQFF
>TRBV7-6|few|TRBD2|TRBJ2-2
TGTGCCAGCAGCCTTCGGACTAGCGCCTCCGGGGAGCTGTTTTTT
CASSLRTSASGELFF
>TRBV4-1|NA|NA|TRBJ2-7
TGCGCCAGCAGCCAGATGTCCGGGACACCTTTTTCCTACGAGCAGTACTTC
CASSQMSGTPFSYEQYF
>TRBV27|NA|TRBD1|TRBJ1-1
TGTGCCAGCAGTCCCGGACAGGGACGGTATTACACTGAAGCTTTCTTT
CASSPGQGRYYTEAFF
>TRBV28|few|NA|TRBJ1-2
TGTGCCAGCAGTTTGTTGGGTCGCTATGGCTACACCTTC
CASSLLGRYGYTF
>TRBV12-3/TRBV12-4|few|NA|TRBJ2-3
TGTGCCAGCAGACAGGCGCGACCCCTCACACAGCGAGAAGATACGCAGTATTTT
CASRQARPLTQREDTQYF
>TRBV20-1|few|NA|TRBJ2-5
TGCAGTGCTAGGCTATGGTGGACCCAGTACTTC
CSARLWWTQYF
>TRBV4-1|once|NA|TRBJ1-1
TGCGCCAGCAGCCCCACGAACCGCCGGGACATGAGGACTGAAGCTTTCTTT
CASSPTNRRDMRTEAFF
>TRBV2|NA|NA|TRBJ2-3
TGTGCCAGCACCTTCACTCCCGTTTACCAGTATTTT
CASTFTPVYQYF
>TRBV4-1|NA|TRBD1|TRBJ2-3
TGCGCCAGCAGCCAAGCACAGGGGAGCCGCACAGATACGCAGTATTTT
CASSQAQGSRTDTQYF
>TRBV6-2/TRBV6-3|few|NA|TRBJ1-2
TGTGCCAGCACCGAGTGGGATTTGCGCTATGGCTACACCTTC
CASTEWDLRYGYTF
>TRBV20-1|few|NA|TRBJ2-1
TGCAGTGCTAGCCGAACGTCTGACATTCCCGAGCAGTTCTTC
CSASRTSDIPEQFF
>TRBV20-1|few|TRBD1|TRBJ1-1
TGCAGTGTAGTACCCCAGGGGGCACAGTTCAGGAACACTGAAGCTTTCTTT
CSVVPQGAQFRNTEAFF
>TRBV5-1|few|TRBD2|TRBJ2-4
TGCGCCAGCAGCCCCATGGGGGGAGGGATTCAGTACTTC
CASSPMGGGIQYF
>TRBV7-6|few|TRBD1|TRBJ1-1
TGTGCCAGCAGCTTAGCGATAGGGACAGACACTGAAGCTTTCTTT
CASSLAIGTDTEAFF
>TRBV20-1|NA|NA|TRBJ2-3
TGCAGTGCTAGAGGACGGGTAGAGGCCCTCACAGATACGCAGTATTTT
CSARGRVEALTDTQYF
>TRBV9|few|NA|TRBJ2-1
TGTGCCAGCAGCGTATCACCTCATTTGTGGGACAATGAGCAGTTCTTC
CASSVSPHLWDNEQFF
>TRBV11-1|NA|TRBD1|TRBJ2-5
TGTGCCAGCAGCTTAGGTCGCGAAACCAGGGGGCTGGGGGAGACCCAGTACTTC
CASSLGRETRGLGETQYF
>TRBV18|NA|NA|TRBJ2-4
TGTGCCAGCTCACCACTCGCCAGGCTAGCCAAAAACATTCAGTACTTC
CASSPLARLAKNIQYF
>TRBV12-3/TRBV12-4|NA|NA|TRBJ2-2
TGTGCCAGCAGCCCAGGACAGCCGTTCACCGGGGAGCTGTTTTTT
CASSPGQPFTGELFF
>TRBV4-3|few|NA|TRBJ1-1
TGCGCCAGCAGCCAAGATGGCTCGGTAGCGGGCACTGAAGCTTTCTTT
CASSQDGSVAGTEAFF
>TRBV29-1|few|TRBD2|TRBJ2-5
TGCAGCGTCGTAGCGGGGGGCCCGCAAGAGACCCAGTACTTC
CSVVAGGPQETQYF
>TRBV7-8|NA|NA|TRBJ2-3
TGTGCCAGCAGCTTAATGTCGGTCGGAGATACGCAGTATTTT
CASSLMSVGDTQYF
>TRBV12-3/TRBV12-4|NA|NA|TRBJ2-1
TGTGCCAGCAGTACGGGGGAGGGGGCTTACAATGAGCAGTTCTTC
CASSTGEGAYNEQFF
>TRBV16|NA|NA|TRBJ1-1
TGTGCCAGCAGCACAGCTTACACTGAAGCTTTCTTT
CASSTAYTEAFF
>TRBV4-2|NA|NA|TRBJ2-5
TGTGCCAGCAGCCAAGATTGGGGTAGCGTGGAGACCCAGTACTTC
CASSQDWGSVETQYF
>TRBV5-4|NA|NA|TRBJ2-3
TGTGCCAGCAGCAGGAACAGGGAGGCAGATACGCAGTATTTT
CASSRNREADTQYF
>TRBV5-4|NA|NA|TRBJ2-4
TGTGCCAGCAGCCCGGAGGGCCTCAAAAACATTCAGTACTTC
CASSPEGLKNIQYF
>TRBV7-8|once|TRBD1|TRBJ2-5
TGTGCCAGCAGCTTTTCGGACAGGGGGACAGTGACCCAGTACTTC
CASSFSDRGTVTQYF
>TRBV12-3/TRBV12-4|NA|NA|TRBJ1-1
TGTGCCAGCACCAGCGTTGGGACTGAAGCTTTCTTT
CASTSVGTEAFF
>TRBV5-1|NA|NA|TRBJ2-5
TGCGCCAGCAGCCCCCGACTGAATATGGAGACCCAGTACTTC
CASSPRLNMETQYF
>TRBV5-1|few|NA|TRBJ2-2
TGCGCCAGCAGCTTCGGACAGCACACCGGGGAGCTGTTTTTT
CASSFGQHTGELFF
>TRBV6-2/TRBV6-3|many|TRBD2|TRBJ2-1
TGTGCCAGCAGCCCCGGACTAGCGGGGGGCCTCTTGTACAATGAGCAGTTCTTC
CASSPGLAGGLLYNEQFF
>TRBV7-2|NA|NA|TRBJ1-4
TGTGCCAGCAGCCAACAGGGATTGGCTGGCGAAAAACTGTTTTTT
CASSQQGLAGEKLFF
>TRBV10-3|few|NA|TRBJ2-5
TGTGCCATCAGTGAGTCGGTGGGGTCTGGGCAAGAGACCCAGTACTTC
CAISESVGSGQETQYF
>TRBV29-1|many|TRBD1|TRBJ1-1
TGCAGCGTTAACAGGGGGAACACTGAAGCTTTCTTT
CSVNRGNTEAFF
>TRBV19|NA|NA|TRBJ2-1
TGTGCCACTGGTATGGCCTACAATGAGCAGTTCTTC
CATGMAYNEQFF
>TRBV29-1|NA|TRBD1|TRBJ2-3
TGCAGCGTTACAAAGGACAGGGCCACAGATACGCAGTATTTT
CSVTKDRATDTQYF
>TRBV12-3/TRBV12-4|NA|NA|TRBJ1-2
TGTGCCAGCAGTTTCCTAGTAGGGACAACAAACTCCTATGGCTACACCTTC
CASSFLVGTTNSYGYTF
>TRBV2|once|TRBD2|TRBJ2-2
TGTGCCAGCAAGCCGGGACTAGCGGGCAACACCGGGGAGCTGTTTTTT
CASKPGLAGNTGELFF
>TRBV10-3|NA|NA|TRBJ2-7
TGTGCCATCAGTGACCACGACAGGATCCTCCTCTACGAGCAGTACTTC
CAISDHDRILLYEQYF
>TRBV20-1|few|NA|TRBJ1-6
TGCAGTGCTAGTACGGGCCTTAATAATTCACCCCTCCACTTT
CSASTGLNNSPLHF
>TRBV6-2/TRBV6-3|NA|NA|TRBJ1-1
TGTGCCAGCAGTGACGAACTTTTGAGGGGTGAAGCTTTCTTT
CASSDELLRGEAFF
>TRBV9|few|NA|TRBJ2-3
TGTGCCAGCAGCGTAGGTTGGCAGGACCCTCCCTCCACAGATACGCAGTATTTT
CASSVGWQDPPSTDTQYF
>TRBV7-2|NA|TRBD2|TRBJ2-7
TGTGCCAGCAGCTTAGTCTCCGAACTAGCGGGACACTACGAGCAGTACTTC
CASSLVSELAGHYEQYF
>TRBV10-2|few|TRBD1|TRBJ2-2
TGCGCCAGCAGGGTGGACAGGGGGAACGGGGAGCTGTTTTTT
CASRVDRGNGELFF